The T cell receptor (beta chain) under discussion was sequenced for a study of blood T cells in healthy people across ages. Notes on the study in general: Per million T cells, TCR beta diversity dropped about linearly as age rose. Changes seen in expanded clonotypes were possibly confounded by donor CMV status left unknown.

Then a second PCR, running roughly 6 to 11 cycles, was carried out with a sample-barcoded 5' primer and a J-beta primer mix. TCRdb reanalysed the 5' RACE reads using MiXCR and keeps one entry per CDR3 protein. This table holds almost 300,000 distinct CDR3 sequences, 25% to 30% found once. Germline V gives CDR1 SGHTA, CDR2 FQGNSA. V lost 3 bases and J lost 2, with 14 bases in between. The CDR3 sequence is 15 residues long. Regarding this clonotype: The antigen is unknown.

The TCR comes from a woman in her sixties or seventies in good health. Sequenced: blood. The chain combines TRBV7-2 with TRBJ2-7, with a possible D match to TRBD1 (5 bases). The CDR3 reads CASSFDGAAAYEQYF. The CDR3 nucleotides are TGTGCCAGCAGCTTTGATGGGGCCGCTGCCTACGAGCAGTACTTC.